A single sample gave rise to the 3 T cell receptor beta chains below, sequenced in a study of T cells in Graves' hyperthyroidism and ophthalmopathy. Researchers amplified the TCR beta CDR3 regions from RNA transcripts. The study used the HTBI primer set for a first-round RT-PCR of the TCR CDR3. Via MiXCR, TCRdb re-called the multiplex PCR reads, giving one row per CDR3 protein. This table has about 290,000 distinct CDR3 sequences, roughly 17% appearing once. The sequencing sample was made of blood. These receptors were obtained from a young man with Graves' hyperthyroidism.

Only a few counts were recorded for this clonotype. The J gene is TRBJ1-2, the V gene TRBV6-2 or TRBV6-3; no firm D call. The V end was cut by 8 bases, the J end by 8 bases, with 9 bases between. Germline lookup yields CDR1 MNHEY and CDR2 SVGEGT. This CDR3 region has 10 residues. The CDR3 region is CASGSGGYTF. For the CDR3, the DNA is TGTGCCAGCGGGTCTGGCGGCTACACCTTC.

This clonotype was picked up many times. The chain couples TRBV12-3 or TRBV12-4 to TRBJ1-2; 8 bases align to TRBD1. Trimming took 5 bases from V and 7 from J; bases not matched to a gene: 6. This CDR3 spans 13 amino acids. The CDR3 reads CASSPGGSSGYTF. CDR3 nucleotide sequence: TGTGCCAGCAGTCCAGGGGGCTCGAGTGGCTACACCTTC.

This clonotype was counted between two and nine times. The V gene is TRBV19, the J gene TRBJ1-2, with 9 bases fitting TRBD1. V lost 5 bases, J lost 0 bases, and 7 bases stayed unmatched. This CDR3 has 16 amino acids. CDR1 is LNHDA, CDR2 SQIVND, per germline (reference sequence). The DNA of the CDR3 is TGTGCCAGTAGTGAACTAACAGGGGGCACTAACTATGGCTACACCTTC. It yields the protein CASSELTGGTNYGYTF.